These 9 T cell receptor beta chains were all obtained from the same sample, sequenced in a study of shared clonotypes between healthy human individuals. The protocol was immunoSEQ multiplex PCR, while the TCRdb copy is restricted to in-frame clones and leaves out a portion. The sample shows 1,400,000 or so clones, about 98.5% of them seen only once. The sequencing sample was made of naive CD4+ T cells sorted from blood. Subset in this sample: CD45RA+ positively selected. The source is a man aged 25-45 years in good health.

Here the CDR3 DNA reads TGTGCCAGCAGCCTAGGACTAGCGGGAGGTATGCTAGCCAAAAACATTCAGTACTTC. Translation: CASSLGLAGGMLAKNIQYF. The chain links TRBV5-6 to TRBJ2-4; the match to TRBD2 covers 14 bases. The length of the CDR3 is 19 residues. With V trimmed by 4 bases and J by 0 bases, 9 bases remained unmatched. CDR1 and CDR2 from the germline V gene are SGHDT and YYEEEE.

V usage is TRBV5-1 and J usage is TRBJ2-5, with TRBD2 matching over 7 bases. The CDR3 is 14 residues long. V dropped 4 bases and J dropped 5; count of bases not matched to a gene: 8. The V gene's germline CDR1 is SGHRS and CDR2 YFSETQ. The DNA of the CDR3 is TGCGCCAGCAGCCCCCGGGGGGAAACGGAGACCCAGTACTTC. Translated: CASSPRGETETQYF.

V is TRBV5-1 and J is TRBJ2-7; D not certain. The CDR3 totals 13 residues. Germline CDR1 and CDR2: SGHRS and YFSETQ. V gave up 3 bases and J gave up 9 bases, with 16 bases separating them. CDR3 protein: CASSSDPAQGQYF. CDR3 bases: TGCGCCAGCAGCTCCGACCCAGCTCAAGGGCAGTACTTC.

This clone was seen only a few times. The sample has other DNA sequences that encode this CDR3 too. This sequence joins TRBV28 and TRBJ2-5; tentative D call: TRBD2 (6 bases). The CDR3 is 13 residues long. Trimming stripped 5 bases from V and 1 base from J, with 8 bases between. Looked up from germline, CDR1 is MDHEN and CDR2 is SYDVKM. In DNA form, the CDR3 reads TGTGCCAGCAGTAGGGACTTCCAAGAGACCCAGTACTTC. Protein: CASSRDFQETQYF.

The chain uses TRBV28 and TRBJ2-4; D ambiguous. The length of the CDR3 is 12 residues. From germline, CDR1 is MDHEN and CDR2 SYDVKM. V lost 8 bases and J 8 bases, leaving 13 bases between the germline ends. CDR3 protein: CASAPKVDIQYF. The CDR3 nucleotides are TGTGCCAGCGCCCCGAAGGTTGACATTCAGTACTTC.

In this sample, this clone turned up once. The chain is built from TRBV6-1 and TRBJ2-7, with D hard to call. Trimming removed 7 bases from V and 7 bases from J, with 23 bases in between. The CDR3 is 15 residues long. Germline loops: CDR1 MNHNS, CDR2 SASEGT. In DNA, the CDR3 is TGTGCCAGCAAAGTCGCCCCAGATCGGTCCGGGGAGCAGTACTTC. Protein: CASKVAPDRSGEQYF.

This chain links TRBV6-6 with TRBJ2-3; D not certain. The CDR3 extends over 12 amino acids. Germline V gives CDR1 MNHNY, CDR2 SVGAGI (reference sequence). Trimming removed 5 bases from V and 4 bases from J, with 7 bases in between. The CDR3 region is CASSKSPDTQYF. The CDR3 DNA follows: TGTGCCAGCAGTAAGTCCCCAGATACGCAGTATTTT.

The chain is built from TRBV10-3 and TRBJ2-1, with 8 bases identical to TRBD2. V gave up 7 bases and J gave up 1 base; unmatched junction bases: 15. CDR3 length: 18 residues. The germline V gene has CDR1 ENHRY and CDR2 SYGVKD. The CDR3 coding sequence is TGTGCCATCACCGGACGGTCCAACGGGGGGGCGTCCTACAATGAGCAGTTCTTC. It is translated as CAITGRSNGGASYNEQFF.

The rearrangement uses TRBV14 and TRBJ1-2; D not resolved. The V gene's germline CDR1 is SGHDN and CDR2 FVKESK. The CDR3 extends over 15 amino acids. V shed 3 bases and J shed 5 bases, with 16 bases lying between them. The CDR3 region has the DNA TGTGCCAGCAGCCACCTCGGGGAGTCGGGGTATGGCTACACCTTC. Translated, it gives CASSHLGESGYGYTF.